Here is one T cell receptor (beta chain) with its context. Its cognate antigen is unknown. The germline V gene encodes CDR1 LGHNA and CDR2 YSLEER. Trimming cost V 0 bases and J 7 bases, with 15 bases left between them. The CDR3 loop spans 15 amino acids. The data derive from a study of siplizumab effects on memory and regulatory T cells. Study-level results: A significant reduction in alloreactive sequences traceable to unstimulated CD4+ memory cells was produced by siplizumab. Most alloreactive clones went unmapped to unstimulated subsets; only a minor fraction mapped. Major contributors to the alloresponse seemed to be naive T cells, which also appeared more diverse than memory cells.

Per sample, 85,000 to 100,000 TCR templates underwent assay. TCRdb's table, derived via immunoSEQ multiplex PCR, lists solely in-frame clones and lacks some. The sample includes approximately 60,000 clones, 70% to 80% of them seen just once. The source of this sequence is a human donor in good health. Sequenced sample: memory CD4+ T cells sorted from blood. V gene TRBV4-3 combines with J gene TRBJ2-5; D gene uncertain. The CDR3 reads CASSQDHGVTGTQYF. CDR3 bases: TGCGCCAGCAGCCAAGACCATGGAGTGACGGGGACCCAGTACTTC.